This entry lists 6 T cell receptor beta chains sequenced from one sample in a study of read filtering for tumor transcriptome and immune sequencing. Molecular barcoded adaptors covering alpha/delta and beta/gamma chains were used on 400 ng RNA. TCRdb independently ran MiXCR on the reads; one entry per CDR3 protein. The data contain some 130,000 distinct CDR3 sequences, 10% to 15% of them singletons. Sample: a population of CD138-negative cells sorted from bone marrow. These receptors were collected from a donor at least 40 years old with multiple myeloma.

This clonotype was recorded many times. The chain links TRBV9 to TRBJ1-1; D is unclear. Germline V CDR1 and CDR2: SGDLS, YYNGEE. The CDR3 consists of 15 residues. V was shortened by 3 bases and J by 6 bases, with 18 bases between the two germline ends. The CDR3 loop is CASSASPVTGSEAFF. For the CDR3, the DNA is TGTGCCAGCAGCGCGAGCCCCGTTACGGGGTCTGAAGCTTTCTTT.

As to this clonotype: A read error is possible here, since a much larger clone lies one base away. The chain couples TRBV20-1 to TRBJ2-3, with D perhaps matching TRBD1 or TRBD2 (5 bases each). Germline CDR1 and CDR2: DFQATT and SNEGSKA (reference sequence). This CDR3 comprises 14 residues. V shed 7 bases and J shed 0 bases, with 14 bases lying between them. In DNA form, the CDR3 reads TGCAGTGTTGTCGGGACGTCTAGCACAGATACGCAGTATTTT. Translated, it gives CSVVGTSSTDTQYF.

A note on this clonotype: A much larger clone differs from this one at a single base, so this may be a read error. The CDR3 carries no conserved terminal phenylalanine or tryptophan, so it likely arises from a read error. This rearrangement joins TRBV5-1 to TRBJ2-5, with TRBD2 matching over 9 bases. The CDR3 runs 18 residues. CDR1 and CDR2 from the germline V gene are SGHRS and YFSETQ. With 4 bases clipped from V and 1 base from J, the junction kept 14 bases outside the gene matches. The CDR3 nucleotides are TGCGCCAGCAGCCGTAATTCCCCCAGCGGGGGGTCCCAAGAGACCCAGTACCTC. Protein product: CASSRNSPSGGSQETQYL.

Only a few counts were recorded for this clonotype. This sequence joins TRBV11-1 and TRBJ2-1, with D hard to call. The CDR3 contains 14 residues. The germline V and J ends were trimmed by 5 bases and 9 bases, with 17 bases remaining between them. CDR1 SGHAT and CDR2 FQDESV come from the germline V gene (reference sequence). Here the CDR3 reads CASSKSWVVSEQFF. DNA for the CDR3: TGTGCCAGCAGCAAAAGTTGGGTCGTTAGTGAGCAGTTCTTC.

The sample holds many counts of this clonotype. J is TRBJ2-3 and V is TRBV20-1, with D perhaps matching TRBD1 or TRBD2 (6 bases each). Trimming cost V 5 bases and J 4 bases, with 19 bases left between them. The CDR3 has 15 residues. The germline CDR1 and CDR2 sequences are DFQATT and SNEGSKA (reference sequence). In DNA, the CDR3 is TGCAGTGCTTCTGGAGGCGGCGGGACATCAGATACGCAGTATTTT. Translation: CSASGGGGTSDTQYF.

This chain uses TRBV6-5 with TRBJ1-1, with D perhaps TRBD1 (6 bases). The V end lost 5 bases, the J end lost 11 bases, and 15 bases lay between the germline ends. This CDR3 has 12 residues. CDR1 and CDR2 from the germline V gene are MNHEY and SVGAGI. CDR3 nucleotide sequence: TGTGCCAGCAGTAGGGGGACACGAGGGGCTTTCTTT. As protein: CASSRGTRGAFF.